Presented here are 5 T cell receptor beta chains from one specimen sequenced in a study of shared clonotypes between healthy human individuals. Using immunoSEQ multiplex PCR, the repertoire was profiled, and TCRdb retains in-frame clones only, with some absent. The data contain about 1.5 million clones, around 97% of them seen just once; the ten biggest clones take up approximately 1.1%. Input material: naive CD4+ T cells sorted from blood. This sample's subset: CD45RA+ positively selected. These receptors originate from a young man in good health.

V is TRBV13 and J is TRBJ1-2; D is ambiguous. CDR1 is PRHDT, CDR2 FYEKMQ, per germline (reference sequence). Trimming left V 5 bases short and J 0 bases short, with 13 bases between. There are 15 residues in the CDR3. As DNA, the CDR3 is TGTGCCAGCAGCCCCCGGTGGCGGGCTAACTATGGCTACACCTTC. It codes for CASSPRWRANYGYTF.

V gene TRBV11-2 combines with J gene TRBJ2-1; no definite D call. Per germline, CDR1 SGHAT and CDR2 FQNNGV. CDR3 length: 14 amino acids. V was cut by 5 bases and J by 6 bases, with 14 bases left in between. The CDR3 nucleotides are TGTGCCAGCAGCCTCCTAGGCCCGGGCAATGAGCAGTTCTTC. It translates to CASSLLGPGNEQFF.

As DNA, the CDR3 is TGTGCCAGCAGCTTAGGGGACAGCCTCTCTGGAAACACCATATATTTT. It encodes CASSLGDSLSGNTIYF. The gene calls are TRBV13 and TRBJ1-3, with D maybe TRBD1 (6 bases). CDR1 is PRHDT, CDR2 FYEKMQ, per germline (reference sequence). CDR3 length: 16 residues. V lost 0 bases, J lost 0 bases, and 9 bases lay in between.

The chain combines TRBV11-2 with TRBJ2-7; 9 bases are shared with TRBD1. After removal of 0 bases from V and 3 bases from J, the junction contained 6 bases not matched to a gene. This CDR3 is 16 amino acids long. The germline V gene encodes CDR1 SGHAT and CDR2 FQNNGV. The CDR3 sequence: CASSLEGTGYFYEQYF. The DNA for the CDR3 is TGTGCCAGCAGCTTAGAGGGGACAGGGTACTTCTACGAGCAGTACTTC.

The gene calls are TRBV6-6 and TRBJ2-7, with a tentative D call TRBD1 (6 bases). With 5 bases removed from V and 3 bases from J, the gap between germline ends came to 17 bases. This CDR3 is built from 15 residues. The germline gives CDR1 MNHNY, CDR2 SVGAGI (reference sequence). In DNA form, the CDR3 reads TGTGCCAGCAGTCGAACCGGACAGAGGAGCTACGAGCAGTACTTC. Its protein is CASSRTGQRSYEQYF.